The 8 T cell receptor beta chains presented below share a single source sample, sequenced in a study. One entry per CDR3 protein, called by TCRdb with MiXCR from the 5' RACE reads. This sample has approximately 50,000 distinct CDR3 sequences, with less than 25% found just once. Treg sorting used a CD4+CD25+CD127-/low gate. The sequenced sample consisted of tumor-infiltrating Tregs sorted from the breast tumor. Source of these receptors: a female donor with breast cancer.

The rearrangement joins TRBV2 to TRBJ2-1; TRBD2 matches at 11 bases. Germline trimming cut 6 bases from V and 2 bases from J; bases unmatched to any gene: 3. The CDR3 contains 15 residues. The V gene's germline CDR1 is SNHLY and CDR2 FYNNEI. The CDR3 DNA reads TGTGCCAGCAGCCTGACTAGCGGGACCTACAATGAGCAGTTCTTC. Its protein is CASSLTSGTYNEQFF.

This clonotype was observed a few times. CDR3 sequence (DNA): TGTGCCACCAGTGACGCGACCGGGAGCACAGATACGCAGTATTTT. Translation: CATSDATGSTDTQYF. The J gene is TRBJ2-3, the V gene TRBV24-1; D call uncertain. The length of the CDR3 is 15 residues. The V end lost 4 bases, the J end lost 0 bases, and 10 bases lay between the germline ends. Germline loops: CDR1 KGHDR, CDR2 SFDVKD.

This clonotype was seen a few times. V usage is TRBV3-1 and J usage is TRBJ1-4, with D maybe TRBD1 (5 bases). The length of the CDR3 is 14 residues. CDR1 and CDR2 from the germline V gene are LGHDT and YNNKEL (reference sequence). The V end lost 2 bases, the J end lost 5 bases, and 9 bases lay between the germline ends. CDR3 sequence: CASSQWDGNEKLFF. The CDR3, as DNA: TGTGCCAGCAGCCAATGGGACGGGAATGAAAAACTGTTTTTT.

This clonotype showed up just a few times. The gene calls are TRBV10-2 and TRBJ1-5; unclear D gene. The germline gives CDR1 WSHSY, CDR2 SAAADI. V lost 7 bases to trimming and J lost 4 bases, with 11 bases between them. The CDR3 consists of 13 residues. This CDR3 is CASNGDFNQPQHF. CDR3 DNA sequence: TGCGCCAGCAACGGGGATTTTAATCAGCCCCAGCATTTT.

This clonotype was seen at least ten times. V is TRBV9 and J is TRBJ2-5, with TRBD2 identical over 14 bases. J gave up 1 base and V 0 bases, and 2 bases lay outside the gene matches. This CDR3 has 17 residues. CDR1 is SGDLS, CDR2 YYNGEE, per germline. CDR3 in amino acids: CASSVGLAGGGQETQYF. The CDR3 DNA is TGTGCCAGCAGCGTAGGACTAGCGGGAGGGGGCCAAGAGACCCAGTACTTC. Using reference TRBV9 and TRBJ2-5 for the parts outside the CDR3, the full variable domain is DSGVTQTPKHLITATGQRVTLRCSPRSGDLSVYWYQQSLDQGLQFLIQYYNGEERAKGNILERFSAQQFPDLHSELNLSSLELGDSALYFCASSVGLAGGGQETQYFGPGTRLLVL.

This clonotype was seen repeatedly, ten times or more. CDR3 in DNA: TGTGCCAGCAGTCAGACAGGGTTGGAGACCCAGTACTTC. It translates to CASSQTGLETQYF. This rearrangement joins TRBV12-3 or TRBV12-4 to TRBJ2-5; 7 positions agree with TRBD1. The J segment lost 5 bases and the V segment lost 5 bases, leaving 5 bases of the junction unmatched. This CDR3 has 13 amino acids.

This clonotype was seen a handful of times. A read error may account for a junction end that differs from germline. The V and J genes are TRBV7-7 and TRBJ1-5; D remains ambiguous. Germline CDR1 and CDR2: SSHAT and FNYEAQ (reference sequence). The CDR3 has 13 residues. This CDR3 reads CASSLADDQPQHF. The CDR3 DNA sequence: TGTGCTAGCAGCTTAGCGGATGATCAGCCCCAGCATTTT.

This clonotype was picked up many times. V gene TRBV5-1 combines with J gene TRBJ2-2, with D tentatively TRBD1 or TRBD2 (7 bases each). This CDR3 is 15 amino acids long. Trimming removed 4 bases at V and 6 bases at J, with 16 bases between. Germline V gene data show CDR1 as SGHRS and CDR2 as YFSETQ. Here the CDR3 DNA reads TGCGCCAGCAGCCTTCGACAGGGAGGGGCCGGGGAGCTGTTTTTT. Its protein is CASSLRQGGAGELFF.